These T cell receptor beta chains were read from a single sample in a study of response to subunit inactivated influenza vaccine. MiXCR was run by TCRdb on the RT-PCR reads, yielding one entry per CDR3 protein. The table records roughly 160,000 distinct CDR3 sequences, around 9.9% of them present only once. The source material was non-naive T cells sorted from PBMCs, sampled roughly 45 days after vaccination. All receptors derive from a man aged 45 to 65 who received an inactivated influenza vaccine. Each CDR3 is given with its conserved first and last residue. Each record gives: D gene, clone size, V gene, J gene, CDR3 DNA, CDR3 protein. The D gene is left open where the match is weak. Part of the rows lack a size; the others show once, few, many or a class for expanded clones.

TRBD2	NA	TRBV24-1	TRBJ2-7	TGTGCCACCAGTCCTAGCGGGATCCTCTACGAGCAGTACTTC	CATSPSGILYEQYF
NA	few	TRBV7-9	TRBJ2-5	TGTGCCAGCAGCCGCACTACCCAGTTGGGGGAGACCCAGTACTTC	CASSRTTQLGETQYF
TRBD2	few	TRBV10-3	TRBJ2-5	TGTGCCATCAGTGATCGACTAGCCAGAGAGACCCAGTACTTC	CAISDRLARETQYF
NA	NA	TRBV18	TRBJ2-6	TGTGCCAGCTCACCACCAGCAAGATTCCTCTCTGGGGCCAACGTCCTGACTTTC	CASSPPARFLSGANVLTF
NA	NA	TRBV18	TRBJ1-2	TGTGCCAGCTCACCATCCAGCGGGAGGCGACTCTATGGCTACACCTTC	CASSPSSGRRLYGYTF
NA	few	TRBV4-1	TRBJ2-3	TGCGCCAGCAGCCAAGATCGCGGGGAAGTCACAGATACGCAGTATTTT	CASSQDRGEVTDTQYF
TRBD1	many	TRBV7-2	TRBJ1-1	TGTGCCAGCAGCCGAGGACCGGGACAGGGTATGAACACTGAAGCTTTCTTT	CASSRGPGQGMNTEAFF
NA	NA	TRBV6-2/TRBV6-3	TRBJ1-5	TGTGCCAGCACCCCCGGGTGGGGACCCAATCAGCCCCAGCATTTT	CASTPGWGPNQPQHF
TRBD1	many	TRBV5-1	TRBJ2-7	TGCGCCAGCAGCCTAGACACAGGGGGAAACTACGAGCAGTACTTC	CASSLDTGGNYEQYF
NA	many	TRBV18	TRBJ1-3	TGTGCCAGCTCACCACCCCCGGACGGTCGCTCTGGAAACACCATATATTTT	CASSPPPDGRSGNTIYF
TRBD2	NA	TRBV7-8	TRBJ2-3	TGTGCCAGCAGCTCAACTAGCGGATTCACAGATACGCAGTATTTT	CASSSTSGFTDTQYF
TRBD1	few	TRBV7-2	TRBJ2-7	TGTGCCAGCAGCTCCCAACAGGGGATCTACGAGCAGTACTTC	CASSSQQGIYEQYF